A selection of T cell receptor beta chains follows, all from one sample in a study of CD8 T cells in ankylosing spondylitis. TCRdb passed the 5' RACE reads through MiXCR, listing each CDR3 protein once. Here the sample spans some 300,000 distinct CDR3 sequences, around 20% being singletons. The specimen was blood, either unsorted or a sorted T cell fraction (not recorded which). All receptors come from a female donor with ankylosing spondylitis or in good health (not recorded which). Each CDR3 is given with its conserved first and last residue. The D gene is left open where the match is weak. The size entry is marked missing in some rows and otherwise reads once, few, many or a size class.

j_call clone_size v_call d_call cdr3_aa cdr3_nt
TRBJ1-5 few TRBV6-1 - CASSEARTQVNQPQHF TGTGCCAGCAGTGAAGCGCGGACTCAGGTCAATCAGCCCCAGCATTTT
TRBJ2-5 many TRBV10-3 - CAISESGRQETQYF TGTGCCATCAGTGAGTCTGGGCGGCAAGAGACCCAGTACTTC
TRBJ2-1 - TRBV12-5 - CASGLNTDSSEQFF TGTGCTAGTGGTCTAAACACGGATAGCAGTGAGCAGTTCTTC
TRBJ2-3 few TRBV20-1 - CSAEAIARRGTDTQYF TGCAGTGCAGAGGCCATTGCGCGGAGGGGCACAGATACGCAGTATTTT
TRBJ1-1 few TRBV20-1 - CSARGRGALNTEAFF TGCAGTGCTAGGGGGCGAGGGGCCCTGAACACTGAAGCTTTCTTT
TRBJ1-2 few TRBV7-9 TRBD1 CASSPGTGFSYGYTF TGTGCCAGCAGCCCCGGGACAGGTTTTAGCTATGGCTACACCTTC
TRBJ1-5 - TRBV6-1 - CASSGQAGYQPQHF TGTGCCAGCAGTGGTCAGGCGGGATATCAGCCCCAGCATTTT
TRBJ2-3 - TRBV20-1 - CSARDSGTDTQYF TGCAGTGCTAGAGATAGCGGCACAGATACGCAGTATTTT
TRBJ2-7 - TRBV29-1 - CSVSTGHYEQYF TGCAGCGTCTCGACAGGACACTACGAGCAGTACTTC
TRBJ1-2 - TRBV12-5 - CASVTARGEGYTF TGTGCTAGTGTGACCGCCAGGGGTGAGGGCTACACCTTC
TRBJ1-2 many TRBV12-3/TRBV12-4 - CASSSRGGYTF TGTGCCAGCAGTTCCCGCGGCGGCTACACCTTC
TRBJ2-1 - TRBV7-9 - CASSFTGYNEQFF TGTGCCAGCAGCTTTACAGGTTACAATGAGCAGTTCTTC
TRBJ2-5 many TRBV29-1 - CSVGRPTGEETQYF TGCAGCGTCGGTCGTCCCACCGGGGAGGAGACCCAGTACTTC
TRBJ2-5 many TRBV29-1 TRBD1 CSVGGQGARETQYF TGCAGCGTTGGGGGACAGGGGGCGCGGGAGACCCAGTACTTC
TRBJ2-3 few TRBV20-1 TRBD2 CSAVGLAGGTDTQYF TGCAGTGCTGTGGGTCTAGCGGGAGGCACAGATACGCAGTATTTT
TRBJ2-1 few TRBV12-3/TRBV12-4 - CASSSGGLSYNEQFF TGTGCCAGCAGCTCCGGGGGGCTCTCCTACAATGAGCAGTTCTTC
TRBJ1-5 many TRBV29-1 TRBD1 CSARTGNNQPQHF TGCAGCGCCAGGACAGGTAACAATCAGCCCCAGCATTTT
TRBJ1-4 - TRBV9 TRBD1 CASSPQWDRGEKLFF TGTGCCAGCAGCCCCCAGTGGGACAGAGGTGAAAAACTGTTTTTT
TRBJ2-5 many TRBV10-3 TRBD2 CAIAAGVGETQYF TGTGCCATCGCTGCGGGAGTAGGGGAGACCCAGTACTTC